Following are 10 T cell receptor beta chains from one sample sequenced in a study of T cell responses to AZD1222 COVID-19 vaccine (dated by TCRdb to about 2021). The time point label corresponds to: about 28 days (+/-7) after the second vaccine dose. Sample treatment or condition, as interpreted from the label and publication: meningococcal conjugate vaccine given as trial control. The library came from the immunoSEQ multiplex PCR assay. In its TCRdb copy, this immuneACCESS table keeps in-frame sequences only and misses some clones. Where compared with another copy, unresolved V genes explain less than half of these, and the others have no known cause. The sample includes around 150,000 clones, with less than 95% observed a single time. About 7.5% of the sample is held by the ten biggest clonotypes. The sample was peripheral blood, taken 28 days after the second dose of the MenACWY control vaccine. These receptors came from an adult who received the MenACWY meningococcal vaccine as a control.

This chain links TRBV19 with TRBJ2-2; D is undetermined. Trimming stripped 3 bases from V and 3 bases from J, with 11 bases between. This CDR3 has 15 amino acids. Germline V gene sequence: CDR1 LNHDA, CDR2 SQIVND (reference sequence). CDR3 sequence: CASSMDGRYTGELFF. CDR3 DNA sequence: TGTGCCAGTAGTATGGATGGGCGATACACCGGGGAGCTGTTTTTT.

The rearrangement links TRBV5-8 to TRBJ1-2; D remains ambiguous. CDR1 SGHTS and CDR2 YDEGEE come from the germline V gene. This CDR3 spans 14 amino acids. V was trimmed by 6 bases and J by 0 bases, leaving 12 bases between them. CDR3 residues: CASNQLRANYGYTF. CDR3 DNA: TGTGCCAGCAATCAATTAAGAGCTAACTATGGCTACACCTTC.

V gene TRBV5-1 combines with J gene TRBJ2-2, with 9 positions matching TRBD1. Germline-derived CDR1 and CDR2 are SGHRS and YFSETQ. Trimming at V came to 4 bases and at J to 3 bases, leaving 4 bases not matched to a gene. The CDR3 is 15 residues long. For the CDR3, the DNA is TGCGCCAGCAGCCCCCGGACAGGGGACACCGGGGAGCTGTTTTTT. This encodes CASSPRTGDTGELFF.

The chain carries TRBV18 and TRBJ1-1; perhaps TRBD1 as D (5 bases). Germline V gene lookup returns CDR1 KGHSH and CDR2 LQKENI. The V gene lost 2 bases and the J gene lost 1 base, with 11 bases spanning the gap. The CDR3 length is 15 residues. Written as DNA, the CDR3 is TGTGCCAGCTCACCAGACCCCGGGGGGAACACTGAAGCTTTCTTT. Residues: CASSPDPGGNTEAFF.

V and J are TRBV7-9 and TRBJ1-5; no clear D gene. CDR1 SEHNR and CDR2 FQNEAQ come from the germline V gene (reference sequence). CDR3 size: 14 residues. V was pared by 3 bases and J by 0 bases, with 6 bases between. The CDR3 DNA sequence: TGTGCCAGCAGCTTTTCAGATAGCAATCAGCCCCAGCATTTT. Protein product: CASSFSDSNQPQHF.

This rearrangement joins TRBV19 to TRBJ1-2, with D tentatively TRBD1 (6 bases). This CDR3 has 16 amino acids. Per germline, CDR1 LNHDA and CDR2 SQIVND (reference sequence). V gave up 3 bases and J gave up 2 bases, with 16 bases separating them. This CDR3 reads CASSMPLTGPNYGYTF. The CDR3, as DNA: TGTGCCAGTAGTATGCCCCTGACAGGACCGAACTATGGCTACACCTTC.

The V call is TRBV9, the J call TRBJ1-6; 7 bases map to TRBD1. The CDR3 runs 16 residues. The V gene end was trimmed by 0 bases and the J gene end by 6 bases; junction bases not matched to a gene: 6. The germline V gene encodes CDR1 SGDLS and CDR2 YYNGEE. CDR3 sequence reads: CASSVGGGGGNSPLHF. For the CDR3, the DNA is TGTGCCAGCAGCGTAGGTGGAGGGGGCGGTAATTCACCCCTCCACTTT.

This clone occurred a few times. The chain joins TRBV11-2 to TRBJ1-2; 8 nucleotides agree with TRBD1. Unmatched junction bases numbered 7, after V lost 5 bases and J lost 8 bases. This CDR3 has 13 amino acids. CDR1 and CDR2 from the germline V gene are SGHAT and FQNNGV. For the CDR3, the DNA is TGTGCCAGCAGCAAGGGACAGGAGGACGGCTACACCTTC. Protein sequence: CASSKGQEDGYTF.

J is TRBJ2-5 and V is TRBV18; maybe TRBD2 (6 bases). Trimming removed 5 bases from V and 1 base from J, with 11 bases in between. Germline V gene sequence: CDR1 KGHSH, CDR2 LQKENI. This CDR3 comprises 14 residues. This CDR3 reads CASSSGAGQETQYF. In DNA, the CDR3 is TGTGCCAGCTCATCCGGAGCGGGCCAAGAGACCCAGTACTTC.

This clone was observed at least ten times. Other nucleotide sequences in the sample specify the same CDR3. V usage is TRBV27 and J usage is TRBJ1-5; a possible D gene is TRBD1 (6 bases). Trimming stripped 0 bases from V and 6 bases from J, with 6 bases between. The CDR3 is 13 residues long. Germline V CDR1 and CDR2: MNHEY, SMNVEV (reference sequence). The chain's CDR3 is CASSLSGAQPQHF. CDR3 coding DNA: TGTGCCAGCAGTTTATCGGGGGCTCAGCCCCAGCATTTT.